This TCR beta chain was observed in a study of cytomegalovirus exposure and HLA in healthy donors. V gave up 3 bases and J gave up 4 bases, with 9 bases separating them. This CDR3 comprises 14 residues. Germline CDR1 reads KGHSH; CDR2 reads LQKENI. Primers for the PCR totalled 60 Vbeta and 13 Jbeta. This table comes from immunoSEQ multiplex PCR, and its TCRdb copy is limited to in-frame clones, with some not included. The data show approximately 170,000 clones, roughly three quarters seen once. Regarding the study as a whole: Most TCR sequences were uncommon, yet certain public TCRs appeared in many donors.

In its sample, this clone was seen once. Antigen unknown. Different DNA sequences within this sample yield the same CDR3. The V and J genes are TRBV18 and TRBJ1-4; TRBD1 is a possible D gene (5 bases). Sequenced sample: PBMCs. The receptor comes from a woman aged 18-29 years in good health and CMV-seronegative. CDR3 DNA: TGTGCCAGCTCACCTGGCAGGGATAATGAAAAACTGTTTTTT. This encodes CASSPGRDNEKLFF. The variable domain in full, completed from reference TRBV18 and TRBJ1-4, reads NAGVMQNPRHLVRRRGQEARLRCSPMKGHSHVYWYRQLPEEGLKFMVYLQKENIIDESGMPKERFSAEFPKEGPSILRIQQVVRGDSAAYFCASSPGRDNEKLFFGSGTQLSVL.